This entry lists 14 T cell receptor beta chains sequenced from one sample in a study of tumor and adjacent non-tumor tissue in lung cancer. A modified ARM-PCR protocol with three rounds of nested PCR amplified TCRbeta. Each CDR3 protein gets one entry after TCRdb re-called the multiplex PCR reads with MiXCR. The sample yields under 250,000 distinct CDR3 sequences, 60% to 75% seen once. RNA was extracted from bulk tissue without any cell sorting. Sequencing used lung tumor tissue. The receptors were gathered from a man in his fifties or sixties with non-small cell lung cancer.

Concerning this clonotype itself: Given the absence of the conserved phenylalanine or tryptophan at the CDR3 end, a read error is likely. The chain links TRBV20-1 to TRBJ2-2; D possibly corresponds to TRBD2 (6 bases). Germline loops: CDR1 DFQATT, CDR2 SNEGSKA (reference sequence). This CDR3 spans 13 amino acids. CDR3 region: CSVSRGGTGDLFL. CDR3 coding DNA: TGCAGTGTTTCCCGGGGCGGGACCGGGGACCTGTTTCTT.

The sample holds many counts of this clonotype. This rearrangement joins TRBV11-3 to TRBJ2-1; D remains ambiguous. The V gene's germline CDR1 is SGHNT and CDR2 YENEEA. The ends were cut back, 3 bases at V and 4 bases at J, with 10 bases in the middle. This CDR3 has 14 residues. This CDR3 is CASSLVVSYNEQFF. CDR3 bases: TGTGCCAGCAGCTTGGTCGTTTCGTACAATGAGCAGTTCTTC.

To note about this clonotype: One end of the junction fails to match germline, which may point to a read error. The DNA for the CDR3 is TGCAGTGCTCTGCCGGACAGGGTAGCCTTCACAGGTACGCAGTATTTT. This translates into CSALPDRVAFTGTQYF. The chain couples TRBV20-1 to TRBJ2-3; TRBD1 matches 8 bases. This CDR3 contains 16 residues. The germline gives CDR1 DFQATT, CDR2 SNEGSKA (reference sequence).

The chain employs TRBV11-2 and TRBJ1-2; 7 bases agree with TRBD1. Germline V lookup: CDR1 SGHAT, CDR2 FQNNGV. The length of the CDR3 is 12 residues. CDR3 coding DNA: TGTGCGAACAGCTTAGGGGGCCCCGGCTACACCTTC. Translated: CANSLGGPGYTF.

The V and J genes are TRBV14 and TRBJ2-5; D perhaps matches TRBD1 (5 bases). CDR3 size: 14 residues. Germline V gives CDR1 SGHDN, CDR2 FVKESK. V was trimmed by 5 bases and J by 3 bases, leaving 13 bases between them. The CDR3 loop reads CASSGRVLKETQYF. The CDR3 DNA is TGTGCCAGCAGCGGCAGGGTGTTAAAAGAGACCCAGTACTTC.

Regarding this clonotype: One junction end does not reproduce the germline sequence, and a read error may be involved. The chain employs TRBV4-1 and TRBJ2-6; no definite D call. The CDR3 covers 18 residues. The germline CDR1 and CDR2 sequences are MGHRA and YSYEKL. CDR3 protein: CASNQEGTGHSGANVLTF. The CDR3 DNA sequence: TGCGCCAGCAACCAAGAAGGTACGGGCCACTCTGGGGCCAACGTCCTGACTTTC.

As to this clonotype: Compared with germline, one end of the junction differs, possibly owing to a read error. This chain connects TRBV14 to TRBJ2-1; 7 bases line up with TRBD2. Germline V gives CDR1 SGHDN, CDR2 FVKESK. The CDR3 loop spans 13 amino acids. The CDR3, as DNA: TGTGCCAGCAGACGGGGGGTAGGAAATGAGCAGTCCTTC. Its protein product is CASRRGVGNEQSF.

Worth noting for this clonotype: At one end, the junction sequence differs from germline, possibly due to a read error. This chain joins TRBV4-2 and TRBJ2-3; no firm D call. CDR1 LGHNA and CDR2 YNFKEQ come from the germline V gene. The length of the CDR3 is 16 residues. The CDR3 DNA reads TGTGCCAGCAGCAAAAAGGGTTCCATTAACACAGATACTCAGTACTTT. As protein: CASSKKGSINTDTQYF.

Regarding this clonotype: Compared with germline, one end of the junction differs, possibly owing to a read error. In nucleotides, the CDR3 is TGCACCAGCAGCCCGAGGACAGGGGACTACGAGCAGTACTTC. Protein product: CTSSPRTGDYEQYF. The chain couples TRBV4-3 to TRBJ2-7; 9 positions match TRBD1. Germline V gene sequence: CDR1 LGHNA, CDR2 YSLEER. The CDR3 consists of 14 residues.

With respect to this clonotype: The conserved closing phenylalanine or tryptophan is absent in this CDR3, likely reflecting a read error. This rearrangement joins TRBV5-1 to TRBJ2-7; D not certain. Germline V gene lookup returns CDR1 SGHRS and CDR2 YFSETQ. The CDR3 consists of 14 residues. Trimming removed 4 bases at V and 3 bases at J, with 14 bases between. CDR3 sequence: CASSASMAGYEQYL. CDR3 nucleotides: TGCGCCAGCAGCGCCAGCATGGCTGGCTACGAGCAGTACTTA.

V is TRBV11-2 and J is TRBJ2-1, with 7 bases that match TRBD1. This CDR3 has 15 amino acids. Germline V gene lookup returns CDR1 SGHAT and CDR2 FQNNGV. Germline trimming cut 9 bases from V and 13 bases from J; bases unmatched to any gene: 21. The CDR3 protein is CASSPSTGPSYEQFF. DNA for the CDR3: TGTGCCAGTAGCCCGTCGACAGGGCCCTCCTACGAACAGTTCTTC.

Notes on this clonotype: A much larger clone lies a single base off, so this may be a read error. The V gene is TRBV6-6, the J gene TRBJ2-7, with TRBD2 matching 13 bases. The germline gives CDR1 MNHNY, CDR2 SVGAGI (reference sequence). The CDR3 length is 16 residues. The chain's CDR3 is CAGRRTGTSGNYEQYF. The CDR3, as DNA: TGTGCCGGCAGACGTACCGGGACTAGCGGGAATTACGAGCAGTACTTC.

As concerns this clonotype: Possible read error: a much larger clone is one base away. The chain combines TRBV20-1 with TRBJ1-2, with 8 bases identical to TRBD1. Trimming removed 2 bases from V and 2 bases from J; junction bases left unmatched: 1. Germline CDR1 and CDR2: DFQATT and SNEGSKA (reference sequence). CDR3 length: 13 residues. This CDR3 reads CSARSGGNYGYTF. CDR3 DNA sequence: TGCAGTGCTAGATCAGGGGGCAACTATGGCTACACCTTC.

This clonotype was seen more than once but under ten times. The chain uses TRBV20-1 and TRBJ2-1, with TRBD2 identical over 7 bases. The CDR3 runs to 15 residues. Per the germline V gene, CDR1 is DFQATT and CDR2 is SNEGSKA (reference sequence). V lost 5 bases and J lost 8; bases outside the gene matches: 15. The CDR3 DNA is TGCAGTGCTCGCCGCGGCGGGGGAGCGTTCGATGAGCAGTTCTTC. Amino acid sequence: CSARRGGGAFDEQFF.